The present T cell receptor (beta chain) was sequenced within a study of neoadjuvant nivolumab and ipilimumab in lung cancer. The CDR3 has 16 amino acids. CDR1 GTSNPN and CDR2 SVGIG come from the germline V gene (reference sequence). Trimming at V came to 2 bases and at J to 5 bases, leaving 12 bases not matched to a gene. Sequencing used immunoSEQ multiplex PCR; TCRdb keeps in-frame clones, though not all of them. This sample has over a thousand clones, with roughly three quarters found just once. The sequence was collected from an adult with non-small cell lung cancer. This specimen consisted of tumor tissue, obtained before neoadjuvant nivolumab, alone or with ipilimumab. The J gene is TRBJ1-3, the V gene TRBV30, with 7 bases fitting TRBD1. In nucleotides, the CDR3 is TGTGCCTGGAGTTCAACCTCAGGGGGTGGGCGAAACACCATATATTTT. Its protein product is CAWSSTSGGGRNTIYF.